Presented here are 5 T cell receptor beta chains from one specimen sequenced in a study of blood T cell repertoires in COVID-19. The protocol was immunoSEQ multiplex PCR, while the TCRdb copy is restricted to in-frame clones and leaves out a portion. The table lists fewer than 350,000 clones, 85% to 90% of them singletons. Sequences were obtained from PBMCs or T cells enriched from blood (not recorded which). These receptors originate from a woman aged 25 to 45 who had been exposed to COVID-19.

The V and J genes are TRBV9 and TRBJ1-6; 11 positions agree with TRBD1. This CDR3 is built from 15 residues. CDR1 SGDLS and CDR2 YYNGEE come from the germline V gene. The V segment lost 7 bases and the J segment 9 bases; nucleotides outside the gene matches: 9. CDR3 residues: CASGTGGALGSPLHF. DNA of the CDR3: TGTGCCAGCGGGACAGGGGGTGCCTTGGGTTCACCCCTCCACTTT.

V is TRBV5-1 and J is TRBJ2-1; 9 bases match TRBD2. CDR3 length: 15 amino acids. The junction had 1 base not matched to a gene; V was cut back by 3 bases and J by 0 bases. CDR1 and CDR2 from the germline V gene are SGHRS and YFSETQ. CDR3 sequence (DNA): TGCGCCAGCAGCTGGACTAGCGCCTCCTACAATGAGCAGTTCTTC. It is translated as CASSWTSASYNEQFF.

The gene calls are TRBV5-1 and TRBJ2-1; 14 bases are shared with TRBD2. Germline loops: CDR1 SGHRS, CDR2 YFSETQ. After removal of 0 bases from V and 4 bases from J, the junction contained 6 bases not matched to a gene. The CDR3 has 18 amino acids. The CDR3 protein is CASSLARGLAGVYNEQFF. CDR3 nucleotide sequence: TGCGCCAGCAGCTTGGCCAGGGGACTAGCGGGAGTGTACAATGAGCAGTTCTTC.

The gene calls are TRBV7-2 and TRBJ2-5; TRBD2 matches at 10 bases. J was trimmed by 5 bases and V by 1 base; bases with no gene match: 13. Germline V CDR1 and CDR2: SGHTA, FQGNSA. The CDR3 is 18 amino acids. In DNA, the CDR3 is TGTGCCAGCAGCTTAGAATCGTCTAGCGGGAGTTTGGGGGAGACCCAGTACTTC. As protein: CASSLESSSGSLGETQYF.

V usage is TRBV2 and J usage is TRBJ1-1; 12 bases agree with TRBD1. The CDR3 consists of 14 residues. Germline V gives CDR1 SNHLY, CDR2 FYNNEI. J was trimmed by 0 bases and V by 9 bases; bases with no gene match: 2. This chain's CDR3 is CARGTGGLNTEAFF. The CDR3 DNA is TGTGCCAGAGGGACAGGGGGCCTGAACACTGAAGCTTTCTTT.